This TCR beta chain emerged from a study of T-cell reconstitution after alpha-beta-depleted transplantation in children. The TCRbeta library incorporated unique molecular identifiers. Via MiXCR, TCRdb re-called the PCR reads, giving one row per CDR3 protein. In the table there are approximately 350,000 distinct CDR3 sequences, 15% to 20% of which are singletons. This CDR3 spans 14 amino acids. V gave up 8 bases and J gave up 6 bases; unmatched junction bases: 7. Germline V gives CDR1 MDHEN, CDR2 SYDVKM. The specimen was PBMCs, mostly from graft donor cells, collected 360 days after TCRalphabeta/CD19-depleted stem cell transplant. V gene TRBV28 combines with J gene TRBJ2-1; 10 bases fit TRBD2. The receptor was isolated from a male patient aged 2 to 9 who had a stem cell transplant for acute lymphoblastic leukemia, so the T cells may come from the graft donor. CDR3 protein: CASGFSGRTNEQFF. In DNA form, the CDR3 reads TGTGCCAGCGGCTTTAGCGGGAGGACCAATGAGCAGTTCTTC.